This passage covers 9 T cell receptor beta chains from one sample sequenced in a study of a mutant IDH1 vaccine in newly diagnosed glioma. As to time point: week 11, during vaccination. One vaccine dose held 300 ug of mutant IDH1 20-mer peptide and came with topical imiquimod. Sequencing was performed with immunoSEQ multiplex PCR; in TCRdb, only in-frame clones are kept and a portion is missing. Of 50,000 or so clones in the sample, 91% were seen once. Their target antigens are unknown. The sample here was PBMCs, taken from a glioma patient whose treatment included an IDH1 peptide vaccine. These receptors were taken from a man aged 50-59 years with glioma.

The chain joins TRBV19 to TRBJ1-1, with D maybe TRBD1 (5 bases). V lost 4 bases to trimming and J lost 7 bases, with 19 bases between them. The CDR3 sequence is 15 residues long. Germline V gene sequence: CDR1 LNHDA, CDR2 SQIVND (reference sequence). The CDR3 nucleotides are TGTGCCAGTAGTACGGGGCCCCGTCCGATCTATGAAGCTTTCTTT. Translated: CASSTGPRPIYEAFF.

This sequence joins TRBV6-5 and TRBJ1-5; D uncertain. Germline loops: CDR1 MNHEY, CDR2 SVGAGI. The germline V and J ends were trimmed by 6 bases and 4 bases, with 13 bases remaining between them. The CDR3 extends over 14 amino acids. Here the CDR3 DNA reads TGTGCCAGCAGCCCTGTGGAGGGAAATCAGCCCCAGCATTTT. Its translation: CASSPVEGNQPQHF.

The DNA for the CDR3 is TGTGCCAGCAGTGACTCGGCCGGCGGCCCCACCGGGGAGCTGTTTTTT. This codes for CASSDSAGGPTGELFF. The chain has TRBV6-4 and TRBJ2-2; D is uncertain. CDR1 MRHNA and CDR2 SNTAGT come from the germline V gene. V shed 0 bases and J shed 4 bases, with 12 bases lying between them. There are 16 residues in the CDR3.

This clone ranks as medium-sized. V usage is TRBV5-1 and J usage is TRBJ1-1; D might be TRBD1 (5 bases). This CDR3 contains 14 residues. CDR1 and CDR2 (germline): SGHRS, YFSETQ. The V end lost 4 bases, the J end lost 6 bases, and 16 bases lay between the germline ends. This CDR3 is CASSHGGRRPEAFF. The CDR3 DNA sequence: TGCGCCAGCAGCCACGGGGGTCGTCGGCCTGAAGCTTTCTTT.

The chain carries TRBV7-2 and TRBJ2-5; D is perhaps TRBD2 (6 bases). Germline V gene lookup returns CDR1 SGHTA and CDR2 FQGNSA. V lost 5 bases, J lost 2 bases, and 24 bases lay in between. The CDR3 contains 18 residues. The CDR3 sequence: CASSQGGLARGGQETQYF. The CDR3 DNA is TGTGCCAGCAGCCAAGGCGGTTTAGCCCGGGGAGGTCAAGAGACCCAGTACTTC.

J is TRBJ2-7 and V is TRBV4-2, with D maybe TRBD1 (6 bases). CDR1 LGHNA and CDR2 YNFKEQ come from the germline V gene. Between the trimmed V and J ends, which lost 0 bases and 7 bases, there was a span of 25 bases. The CDR3 length is 18 residues. The CDR3 protein is CASSQDRAHQGSLGEQYF. For the CDR3, the DNA is TGTGCCAGCAGCCAAGATAGGGCCCATCAGGGGTCGCTAGGGGAGCAGTACTTC.

The gene calls are TRBV2 and TRBJ1-4; 11 bases are a match to TRBD1. The V segment lost 5 bases and the J segment 7 bases; nucleotides outside the gene matches: 3. The length of the CDR3 is 14 residues. In germline, CDR1 is SNHLY, CDR2 FYNNEI. CDR3 amino acids: CASSRDRGSEKLFF. Here the CDR3 DNA reads TGTGCCAGCAGTCGGGACAGGGGGAGTGAAAAACTGTTTTTT.

The V and J genes are TRBV28 and TRBJ2-7; the D gene could be TRBD1 or TRBD2 (5 bases each). The CDR3 runs to 15 residues. V lost 3 bases and J 0 bases, leaving 12 bases between the germline ends. Germline V gene sequence: CDR1 MDHEN, CDR2 SYDVKM. The CDR3 loop reads CASSLPRDLSYEQYF. Written as DNA, the CDR3 is TGTGCCAGCAGTTTGCCCCGGGACCTCTCCTACGAGCAGTACTTC.

This CDR3 is CASSYLASTEAFF. CDR3 DNA sequence: TGTGCCAGCAGTTACTTGGCTTCCACTGAAGCTTTCTTT. The chain employs TRBV6-5 and TRBJ1-1; D call uncertain. The V gene's germline CDR1 is MNHEY and CDR2 SVGAGI. The CDR3 is 13 residues long. V lost 1 base and J lost 4, with 7 bases in between.